The present TCR beta chain was sequenced within a study of cytomegalovirus exposure and HLA in healthy donors. The study, taken as a whole, reports: Later work associated fewer than 20,000 TCR beta sequences with HLA alleles at 0.05 false discovery rate.

Both 60 Vbeta primers and 13 Jbeta primers went into the PCR. The assay was immunoSEQ multiplex PCR, and TCRdb's table has in-frame clones only and misses some. The repertoire holds roughly 130,000 clones, nearly 85% seen once, with approximately 1.1% in the top ten. The CDR3 has 14 amino acids. V dropped 3 bases and J dropped 3; count of bases not matched to a gene: 2. CDR1 and CDR2 (germline): KGHSH, LQKENI. Notes on this clone: Its antigen is currently unknown.

What was sequenced was PBMCs. The chain recombines TRBV18 with TRBJ1-3; 7 bases fit TRBD1. The sequence was collected from a boy under 18 in good health and CMV-seronegative. As DNA, the CDR3 is TGTGCCAGCTCACCCTGGGACAGTGGAAACACCATATATTTT. Residues: CASSPWDSGNTIYF.